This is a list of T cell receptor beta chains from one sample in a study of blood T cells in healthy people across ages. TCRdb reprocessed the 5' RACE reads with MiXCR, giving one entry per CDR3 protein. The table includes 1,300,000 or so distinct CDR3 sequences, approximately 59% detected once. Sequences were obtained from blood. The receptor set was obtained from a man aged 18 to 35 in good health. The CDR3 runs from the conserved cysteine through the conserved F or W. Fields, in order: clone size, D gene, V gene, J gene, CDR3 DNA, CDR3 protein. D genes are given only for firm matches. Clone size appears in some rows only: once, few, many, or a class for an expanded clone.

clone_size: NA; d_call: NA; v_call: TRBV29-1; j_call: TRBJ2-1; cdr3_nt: TGCAGCGTTGTTCTACCCACGACCTACAATGAGCAGTTCTTC; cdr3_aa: CSVVLPTTYNEQFF
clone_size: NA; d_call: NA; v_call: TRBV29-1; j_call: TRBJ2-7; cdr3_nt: TGCAGCCCTAGGGTGGAGAATGAGCAGTACTTC; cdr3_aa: CSPRVENEQYF
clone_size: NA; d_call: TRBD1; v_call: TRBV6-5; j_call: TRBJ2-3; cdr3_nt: TGTGCCAGCAGTCCAACAGGGGGACGCCCAGAGACGCAGTATTTT; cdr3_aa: CASSPTGGRPETQYF
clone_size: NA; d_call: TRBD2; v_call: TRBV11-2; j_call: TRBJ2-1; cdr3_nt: TGTGCCAGCAGCTTAAGGTCTAGCGGGACCTCCTACAATGAGCAGTTCTTC; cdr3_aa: CASSLRSSGTSYNEQFF
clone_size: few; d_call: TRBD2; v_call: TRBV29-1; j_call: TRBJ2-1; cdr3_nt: TGCAGCGTGACAGGGGGCGAGGGACTAGCGGGAGGGGGCTCCTACAATGAGCAGTTCTTC; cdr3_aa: CSVTGGEGLAGGGSYNEQFF
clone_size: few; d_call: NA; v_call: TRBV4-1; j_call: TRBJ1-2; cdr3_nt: TGCGCCAGCAGCCAAGACCCGCCAGGTGGCTATGGCTACACCTTC; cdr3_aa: CASSQDPPGGYGYTF
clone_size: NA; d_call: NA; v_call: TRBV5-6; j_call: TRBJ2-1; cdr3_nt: TGTGCCAGCAGCTTAGTAAGGGCCTACAATGAGCAGTTCTTC; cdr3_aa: CASSLVRAYNEQFF
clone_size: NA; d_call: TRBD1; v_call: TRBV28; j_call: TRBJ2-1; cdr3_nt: TGTGCCAGCCAGGGGGCCACCTACAATGAGCAGTTCTTC; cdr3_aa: CASQGATYNEQFF
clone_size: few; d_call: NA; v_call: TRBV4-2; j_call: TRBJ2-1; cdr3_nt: TGTGCCAGCAGCCAAGTGGATGGACCACCAGCAGAGCAGTTCTTC; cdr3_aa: CASSQVDGPPAEQFF
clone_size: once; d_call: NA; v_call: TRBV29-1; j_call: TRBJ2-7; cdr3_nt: TGCAGCGTGACCGGGAACTTCTACGAGCAGTACTTC; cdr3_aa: CSVTGNFYEQYF
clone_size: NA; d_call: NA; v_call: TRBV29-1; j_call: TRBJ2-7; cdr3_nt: TGCAGCGTTGAAGAGACAGGTTACGAGCAGTACTTC; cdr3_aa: CSVEETGYEQYF
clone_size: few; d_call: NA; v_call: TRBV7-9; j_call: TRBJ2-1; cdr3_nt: TGTGCCAGCAGCCCCGCCGGGACTTGGAATGAGCAGTTCTTC; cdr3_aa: CASSPAGTWNEQFF
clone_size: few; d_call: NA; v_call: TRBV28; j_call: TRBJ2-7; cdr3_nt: TGTGCCAGCAGTGGTAACGAGCAGTACTTC; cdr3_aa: CASSGNEQYF
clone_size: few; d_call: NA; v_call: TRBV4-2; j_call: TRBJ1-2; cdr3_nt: TGTGCCAGCAGCCAAGATGGGCGGGACTCGAACTATGGCTACACCTTC; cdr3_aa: CASSQDGRDSNYGYTF
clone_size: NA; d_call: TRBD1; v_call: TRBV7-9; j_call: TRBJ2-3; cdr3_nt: TGTGCCAGCAGCTTGGGACAGGGGATGGTGGATACGCAGTATTTT; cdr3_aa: CASSLGQGMVDTQYF
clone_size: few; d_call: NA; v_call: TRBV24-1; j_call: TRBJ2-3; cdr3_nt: TGTGCCACCAGCTGGAGGTTGGACACAGCAGATACGCAGTATTTT; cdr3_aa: CATSWRLDTADTQYF
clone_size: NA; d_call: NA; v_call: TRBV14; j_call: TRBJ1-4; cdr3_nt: TGTGCCAGCAGCCAAGTAAGAGGATTCAATGAAAAACTGTTTTTT; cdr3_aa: CASSQVRGFNEKLFF
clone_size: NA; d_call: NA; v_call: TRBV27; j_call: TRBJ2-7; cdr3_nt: TGTGCCAGCAGGGAAGTGATGGGGACCTACGAGCAGTACTTC; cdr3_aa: CASREVMGTYEQYF
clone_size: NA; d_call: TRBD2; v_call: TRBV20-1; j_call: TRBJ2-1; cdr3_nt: TGCAGTGGGGCAGCGGGAGGGTCCAATGAGCAGTTCTTC; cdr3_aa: CSGAAGGSNEQFF
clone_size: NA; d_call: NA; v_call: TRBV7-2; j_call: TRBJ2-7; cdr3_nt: TGTGCCAGCAGCGTGGGGCCAGCTTACGAGCAGTACTTC; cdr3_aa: CASSVGPAYEQYF
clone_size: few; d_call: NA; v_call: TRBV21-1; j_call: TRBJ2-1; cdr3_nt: TGTGCCAGCAGCAAAGGGGCCGCAACTAGCGGGAGGAGGGTCCGATACAATGAGCAGTTCTTC; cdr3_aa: CASSKGAATSGRRVRYNEQFF
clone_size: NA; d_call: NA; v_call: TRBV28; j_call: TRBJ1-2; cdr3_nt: TGTGCCAGCAGCCCCCCTCAGGGGAACGGCTACACCTTC; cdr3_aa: CASSPPQGNGYTF
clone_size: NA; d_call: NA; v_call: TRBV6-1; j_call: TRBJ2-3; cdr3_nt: TGTGCCAGCAGAAAAGACTACGCCCTCACAGATACGCAGTATTTT; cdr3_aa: CASRKDYALTDTQYF
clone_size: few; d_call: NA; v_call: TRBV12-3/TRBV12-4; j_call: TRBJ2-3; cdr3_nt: TGTGCCAGCAGCTTAGATGGGCACACGCAGTATTTT; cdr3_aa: CASSLDGHTQYF
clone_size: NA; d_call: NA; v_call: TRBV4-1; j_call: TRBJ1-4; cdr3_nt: TGCGCCAGCAGCCAAGATAGAGGGGCGAATGAAAAACTGTTTTTT; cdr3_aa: CASSQDRGANEKLFF
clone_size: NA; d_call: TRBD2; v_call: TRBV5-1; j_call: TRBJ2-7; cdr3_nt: TGCGCCAGCAGCCCCGGGACTAGCGGGAGAACTAATGAGCAGTACTTC; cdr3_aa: CASSPGTSGRTNEQYF
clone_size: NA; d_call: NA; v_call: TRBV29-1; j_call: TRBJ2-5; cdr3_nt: TGCAGCGTTTTGGACGGAACCTACAAGCAGTACTTC; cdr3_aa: CSVLDGTYKQYF
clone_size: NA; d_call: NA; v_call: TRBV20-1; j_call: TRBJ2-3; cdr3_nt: TGCAGTGCTAGTGTAGCGGCATACGAGTATTTT; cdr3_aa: CSASVAAYEYF
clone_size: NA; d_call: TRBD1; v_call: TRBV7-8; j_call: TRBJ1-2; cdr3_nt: TGTGCCAGCAGCTGGGACAGAATAAACTATGGCTACACCTTC; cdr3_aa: CASSWDRINYGYTF
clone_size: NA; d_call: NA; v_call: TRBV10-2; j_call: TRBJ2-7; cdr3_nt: TGCGCCAGCCAGGACCCTCACGAGCAGTACTTC; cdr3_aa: CASQDPHEQYF
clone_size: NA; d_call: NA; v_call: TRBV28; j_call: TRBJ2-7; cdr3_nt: TGTGCCAGCAGTTTATACCATAGGGGCTCCTACGAGCAGTACTTC; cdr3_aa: CASSLYHRGSYEQYF
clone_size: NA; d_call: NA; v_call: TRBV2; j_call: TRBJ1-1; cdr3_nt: TGTGCCAGCAGTCAACAGGGCCTGGGTGAAGCTTTCTTT; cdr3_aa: CASSQQGLGEAFF
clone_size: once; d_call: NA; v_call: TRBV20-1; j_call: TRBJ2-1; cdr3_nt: TGCAGTGCTCACAGTATAAGTTACAATGAGCAGTTCTTC; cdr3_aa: CSAHSISYNEQFF
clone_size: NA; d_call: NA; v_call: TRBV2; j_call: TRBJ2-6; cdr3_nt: TGTGCCAGCAAACCTGGGGCCAACGTCCTGACTTTC; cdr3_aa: CASKPGANVLTF
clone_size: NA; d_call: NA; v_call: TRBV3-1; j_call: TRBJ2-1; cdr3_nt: TGTGCCAGCAGCCCCCGGACAGCGGCCTCCTACAATGAGCAGTTCTTC; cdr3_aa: CASSPRTAASYNEQFF
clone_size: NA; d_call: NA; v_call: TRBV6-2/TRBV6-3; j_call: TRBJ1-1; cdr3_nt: TGTGCCAGCAGTTACTCGGGTTGGAACACTGAAGCTTTCTTT; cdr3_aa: CASSYSGWNTEAFF
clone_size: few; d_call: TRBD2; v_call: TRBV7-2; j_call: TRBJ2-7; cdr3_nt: TGTGCCAGCAGCTTAATCCTAGCGGGAGAATACGAGCAGTACTTC; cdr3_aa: CASSLILAGEYEQYF
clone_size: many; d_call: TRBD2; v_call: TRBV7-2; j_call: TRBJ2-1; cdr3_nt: TGTGCCAGCAGCTTAGTGGCGGGGGGGTCCTACAATGAGCAGTTCTTC; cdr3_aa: CASSLVAGGSYNEQFF
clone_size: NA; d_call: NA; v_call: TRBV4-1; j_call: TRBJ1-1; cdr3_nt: TGCGCCAGCAGCCAAGTGGCGGGGCCCAAGTTTTCTGAAGCTTTCTTT; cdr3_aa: CASSQVAGPKFSEAFF
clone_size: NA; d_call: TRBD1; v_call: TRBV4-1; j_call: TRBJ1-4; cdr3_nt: TGCGCCAGCAGCCAAGAGAGGGGGCGATTTGAAAAACTGTTTTTT; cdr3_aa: CASSQERGRFEKLFF
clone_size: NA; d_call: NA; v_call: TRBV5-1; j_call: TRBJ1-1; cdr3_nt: TGCGCCAGCAGGAAGGGAGGGGACACTGAAGCTTTCTTT; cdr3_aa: CASRKGGDTEAFF
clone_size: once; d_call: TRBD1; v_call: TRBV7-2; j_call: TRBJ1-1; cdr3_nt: TGTGCCAGCAGCTCGGACAGGAAGAACACTGAAGCTTTCTTT; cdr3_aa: CASSSDRKNTEAFF
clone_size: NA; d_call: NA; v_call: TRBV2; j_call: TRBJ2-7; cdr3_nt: TGTGCCGCCTCCCTATCCTACGAGCAGTACTTC; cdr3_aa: CAASLSYEQYF
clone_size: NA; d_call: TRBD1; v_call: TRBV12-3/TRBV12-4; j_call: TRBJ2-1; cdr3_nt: TGTGCCAGCAGTTCTAGGGTATACGGGACAGGGGACTACAATGAGCAGTTCTTC; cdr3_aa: CASSSRVYGTGDYNEQFF
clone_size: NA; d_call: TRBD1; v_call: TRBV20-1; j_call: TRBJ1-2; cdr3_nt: TGCAGTGCTAGGGTGGGACAGGGGCGGTACTATGGCTACACCTTC; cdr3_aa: CSARVGQGRYYGYTF
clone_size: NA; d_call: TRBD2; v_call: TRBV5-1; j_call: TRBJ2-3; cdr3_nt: TGCGCCAGCAGCCTGACTAGCGGGAATCCCCAGACGCAGTATTTT; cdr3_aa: CASSLTSGNPQTQYF
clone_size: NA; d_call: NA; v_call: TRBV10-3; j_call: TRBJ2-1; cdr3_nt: TGTGCCATCGGTGAGTCGGGGCCGGATGGCTCCTACAATGAGCAGTTCTTC; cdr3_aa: CAIGESGPDGSYNEQFF
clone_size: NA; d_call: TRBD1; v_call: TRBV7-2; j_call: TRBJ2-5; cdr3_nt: TGTGCCAGCAGCCTAGACCTCGGACAGGGTGAGGAGACCCAGTACTTC; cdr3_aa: CASSLDLGQGEETQYF
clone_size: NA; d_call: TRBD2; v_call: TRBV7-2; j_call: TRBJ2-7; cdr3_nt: TGTGCCAGCAGCTTCGGGCTAGCGGGAGCCCTCTACGAGCAGTACTTC; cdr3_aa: CASSFGLAGALYEQYF
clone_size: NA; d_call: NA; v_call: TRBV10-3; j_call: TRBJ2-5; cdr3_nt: TGTGCCATCAGTGAGCCTTACAGGGCACAAGAGACCCAGTACTTC; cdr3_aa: CAISEPYRAQETQYF
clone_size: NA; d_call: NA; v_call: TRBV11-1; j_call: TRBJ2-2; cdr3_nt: TGTGCCAGCAACCACATAGAAGGCGGGGAGCTGTTTTTT; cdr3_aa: CASNHIEGGELFF
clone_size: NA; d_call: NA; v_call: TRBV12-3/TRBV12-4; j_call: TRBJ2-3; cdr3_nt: TGCGCCAGCAGCTTGGCCGGGAGAGATACGCAGTATTTT; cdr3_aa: CASSLAGRDTQYF
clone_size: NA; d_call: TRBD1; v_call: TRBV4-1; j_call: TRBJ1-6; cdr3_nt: TGCGCCAGCAGCCACGCCGGGACAGGGGTTGGGGATTCACCCCTCCACTTT; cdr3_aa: CASSHAGTGVGDSPLHF
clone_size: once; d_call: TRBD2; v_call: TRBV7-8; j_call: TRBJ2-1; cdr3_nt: TGTACCAGCAGCCTGACCGGACTAGCGGTTTACAATGAGCAGTTCTTC; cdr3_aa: CTSSLTGLAVYNEQFF